One sample yielded the 31 T cell receptor beta chains listed below, sequenced in a study of shared clonotypes between healthy human individuals. CD8 cells classed as naive were CD45RO-negative and positively selected for CCR7, excluding terminally differentiated effector memory CD45RA+ cells. Only in-frame clones appear in the TCRdb table, and some are missing; sequencing was by immunoSEQ multiplex PCR. The sample lists about 550,000 clones, 95% seen once, with about 0.11% in the top ten. Sequenced sample: naive CD8+ T cells sorted from blood. Receptors originate from a woman aged 30 to 39 in good health.

This chain links TRBV7-9 with TRBJ2-2; 7 bases align to TRBD1. CDR1 SEHNR and CDR2 FQNEAQ come from the germline V gene (reference sequence). CDR3 length equals 17 residues. V shed 5 bases and J 0 bases; nucleotides not matched to a gene: 9. The CDR3 nucleotides read TGTGCCAGCAGCACCTCTCCCGGGACAGCGAACACCGGGGAGCTGTTTTTT. This gives the protein CASSTSPGTANTGELFF. The full variable domain, completed using reference TRBV7-9 and TRBJ2-2, is DTGVSQNPRHKITKRGQNVTFRCDPISEHNRLYWYRQTLGQGPEFLTYFQNEAQLEKSRLLSDRFSAERPKGSFSTLEIQRTEQGDSAMYLCASSTSPGTANTGELFFGEGSRLTVL.

This rearrangement joins TRBV10-1 to TRBJ2-2; TRBD2 agrees at 10 bases. The CDR3 length is 18 residues. V gave up 3 bases and J gave up 5 bases; unmatched junction bases: 12. Germline V gene lookup returns CDR1 WNHNN and CDR2 SYGVQD (reference sequence). The CDR3 loop is CASSEAPLAGLGTGELFF. In DNA form, the CDR3 reads TGCGCCAGCAGTGAAGCCCCACTAGCGGGACTGGGGACCGGGGAGCTGTTTTTT.

J is TRBJ2-3 and V is TRBV28, with a weak D call TRBD2 (5 bases). The CDR3 length is 13 residues. Germline V lookup: CDR1 MDHEN, CDR2 SYDVKM. Trimming pared 5 bases from V and 4 bases from J, leaving 10 bases between. Here the CDR3 DNA reads TGTGCCAGCAGTCTCCAAGCGGCAGATACGCAGTATTTT. It codes for CASSLQAADTQYF.

This chain joins TRBV7-2 and TRBJ2-1; TRBD2 aligns across 9 bases. Germline V CDR1 and CDR2: SGHTA, FQGNSA. This CDR3 contains 17 residues. The J segment lost 3 bases and the V segment lost 3 bases, leaving 9 bases of the junction unmatched. In DNA, the CDR3 is TGTGCCAGCAGCTTGGGACTAGCCGGGAGAAGCTACAATGAGCAGTTCTTC. Its protein is CASSLGLAGRSYNEQFF.

On this clone: Other DNA variants within this sample encode the same CDR3. The chain combines TRBV9 with TRBJ2-7; 7 nucleotides line up with TRBD2. From germline, CDR1 is SGDLS and CDR2 YYNGEE. V shed 0 bases and J 0 bases; nucleotides not matched to a gene: 0. The CDR3 extends over 14 amino acids. The CDR3 sequence: CASSVGGSSYEQYF. For the CDR3, the DNA is TGTGCCAGCAGCGTAGGCGGGAGCTCCTACGAGCAGTACTTC.

This clone occurred once. The chain couples TRBV5-5 to TRBJ2-5; TRBD1 aligns across 7 bases. Germline V gives CDR1 SGHKS, CDR2 YYEKEE (reference sequence). Trimming at V came to 2 bases and at J to 5 bases, leaving 9 bases not matched to a gene. CDR3 length equals 15 residues. The CDR3 DNA is TGTGCCAGCAGCTTAGTGGACAGGAGGAGGGAGACCCAGTACTTC. Protein product: CASSLVDRRRETQYF.

This rearrangement joins TRBV19 to TRBJ2-7; the match to TRBD2 covers 9 bases. CDR1 and CDR2 from the germline V gene are LNHDA and SQIVND (reference sequence). The ends lost 3 bases at V and 1 base at J; junction bases unmatched: 4. CDR3 length: 15 residues. CDR3 nucleotide sequence: TGTGCCAGTAGTATTCTGGCGGGAGGGTCCTACGAGCAGTACTTC. Its translation is CASSILAGGSYEQYF.

This chain connects TRBV29-1 to TRBJ2-5; possible D gene TRBD2, 6 bases. In germline, CDR1 is SQVTM, CDR2 ANQGSEA. This CDR3 has 16 amino acids. V was clipped by 7 bases and J by 3 bases, with 24 bases between them. The CDR3 loop is CSDRGLHQIFEETQYF. In DNA form, the CDR3 reads TGCAGCGATCGGGGGTTGCACCAAATATTTGAAGAGACCCAGTACTTC.

The J gene is TRBJ2-1, the V gene TRBV21-1; the DNA was not used to check the table's D call, TRBD2. TRBV21-1 corresponds to a pseudogene. The CDR3 has 16 residues. CDR3 nucleotide sequence: TGTGCCAGCAGCAAAAGCTACCGGGACTCCAACAATGAGCAGTTCTTC. The encoded protein is CASSKSYRDSNNEQFF.

This chain connects TRBV2 to TRBJ2-7; D unresolved. Germline-derived CDR1 and CDR2 are SNHLY and FYNNEI. V lost 4 bases, J lost 0 bases, and 13 bases lay in between. The CDR3 totals 15 residues. Written as DNA, the CDR3 is TGTGCCAGCAGTGTTGGGATCTCTAGCTCCTACGAGCAGTACTTC. It codes for CASSVGISSSYEQYF.

V is TRBV6-6 and J is TRBJ1-1; D is unresolved. The CDR3 is made up of 12 amino acids. Germline V gene lookup returns CDR1 MNHNY and CDR2 SVGAGI (reference sequence). Trimming cost V 4 bases and J 10 bases, with 13 bases left between them. For the CDR3, the DNA is TGTGCCAGCAGTTTTTACCGTATCGTAGCTTTCTTT. Its translation: CASSFYRIVAFF.

Of note for this clone: Other DNA variants within this sample encode the same CDR3. The chain links TRBV27 to TRBJ2-1; 15 bases fit TRBD2. The length of the CDR3 is 15 residues. Germline CDR1 is MNHEY and CDR2 is SMNVEV (reference sequence). Unmatched junction bases numbered 2, after V lost 2 bases and J lost 9 bases. The CDR3 DNA reads as TGTGCCAGCAGTTTAGGGACTAGCGGGAGGATTGAGCAGTTCTTC. This sequence encodes CASSLGTSGRIEQFF.

CDR3 bases: TGTGCCAGCAGCCGCGGGACAGGCGTTAGCAATCAGCCCCAGCATTTT. Protein: CASSRGTGVSNQPQHF. This chain connects TRBV7-8 to TRBJ1-5, with TRBD1 matching over 8 bases. Germline assignment: CDR1 SGHVS and CDR2 FQNEAQ. The CDR3 runs 16 residues. Trimming removed 5 bases from V and 0 bases from J; junction bases left unmatched: 6.

The rearrangement uses TRBV19 and TRBJ1-5; D gene unclear. CDR3 length: 14 residues. Germline V lookup: CDR1 LNHDA, CDR2 SQIVND (reference sequence). V was shortened by 4 bases and J by 1 base, with 8 bases between the two germline ends. CDR3 residues: CASSKSQSNQPQHF. The CDR3 nucleotides are TGTGCCAGTAGTAAATCCCAAAGCAATCAGCCCCAGCATTTT.

The CDR3 region has the DNA TGTGCCAGCAGCGTAAGGGTTACCCTCACAGATACGCAGTATTTT. Protein product: CASSVRVTLTDTQYF. The chain combines TRBV7-8 with TRBJ2-3; no reliable D call. The CDR3 length is 15 residues. Per the germline V gene, CDR1 is SGHVS and CDR2 is FQNEAQ. V was clipped by 5 bases and J by 2 bases, with 14 bases between them.

The CDR3 here is CASSYSIGLAAYEQYF. The CDR3 DNA reads as TGTGCCAGCAGTTACTCGATTGGACTAGCAGCTTACGAGCAGTACTTC. The chain is built from TRBV6-5 and TRBJ2-5; 8 bases line up with TRBD2. The J call may be mistaken, given a closer DNA end match to TRBJ2-7. The germline V gene has CDR1 MNHEY and CDR2 SVGAGI. CDR3 size: 16 residues.

V usage is TRBV6-5 and J usage is TRBJ2-5; TRBD2 matches 10 bases. This CDR3 is built from 15 residues. Germline loops: CDR1 MNHEY, CDR2 SVGAGI. Germline trimming cut 2 bases from V and 5 bases from J; bases unmatched to any gene: 5. The CDR3 region has the DNA TGTGCCAGCAGTTACGTACTAGCGGGATCGGAGACCCAGTACTTC. It specifies CASSYVLAGSETQYF.

The rearrangement uses TRBV2 and TRBJ2-1, with 12 bases identical to TRBD2. V was clipped by 6 bases and J by 15 bases; unmatched bases: 18. Germline V lookup: CDR1 SNHLY, CDR2 FYNNEI. CDR3 length equals 16 residues. The chain's CDR3 is CASRLRLAGEAGVLFF. In DNA, the CDR3 is TGTGCCAGCAGGTTACGACTAGCGGGAGAAGCAGGGGTGCTGTTCTTC.

The rearrangement links TRBV29-1 to TRBJ2-5; the D gene could be TRBD1 or TRBD2 (6 bases each). The end of the DNA aligns better with TRBJ2-7, so the J call may be wrong. The length of the CDR3 is 14 residues. Germline V gene sequence: CDR1 SQVTM, CDR2 ANQGSEA. The CDR3 region is CSVEGRDTDYEQYF. In DNA, the CDR3 is TGCAGCGTTGAAGGGAGGGACACCGACTACGAGCAGTACTTC.

The V gene is TRBV23-1, the J gene TRBJ2-3, with 8 bases that match TRBD2. TRBV23-1 is noted as an ORF with a role that remains uncertain. The CDR3 length is 16 residues. V lost 7 bases and J lost 2; bases outside the gene matches: 11. As DNA, the CDR3 is TGCGCCAGCAAAGGACGGCGCGGGAGGCACACAGATACGCAGTATTTT. Protein: CASKGRRGRHTDTQYF.

The rearrangement joins TRBV6-1 to TRBJ1-4; the D is unclear. The CDR3 has 16 residues. Germline assignment: CDR1 MNHNS and CDR2 SASEGT. V dropped 2 bases and J dropped 7 bases, with 17 bases sitting between them. As DNA, the CDR3 is TGTGCCAGCAGTGAATACGGCGAGGGCTGGAGTGAAAAACTGTTTTTT. Its translation is CASSEYGEGWSEKLFF.

Points on this clone: In the same sample, other DNA sequences code for this CDR3. The chain recombines TRBV27 with TRBJ1-1, with D possibly TRBD1 on 6 matching bases. Looked up from germline, CDR1 is MNHEY and CDR2 is SMNVEV (reference sequence). The V gene lost 3 bases and the J gene lost 4 bases, with 12 bases spanning the gap. The CDR3 contains 14 residues. The CDR3 spells CASSLGGAGTEAFF. CDR3 nucleotides: TGTGCCAGCAGTTTGGGGGGGGCCGGCACTGAAGCTTTCTTT.

This clone was counted once. The V and J genes are TRBV28 and TRBJ2-5, with D possibly matching TRBD2 (5 bases). This CDR3 comprises 15 residues. Trimming shortened V by 4 bases and J by 4 bases, and 16 bases separated the two germline ends. Germline lookup yields CDR1 MDHEN and CDR2 SYDVKM. The CDR3 here is CASSSLRRERETQYF. The CDR3 coding sequence is TGTGCCAGCAGTTCCCTTCGCCGGGAACGAGAGACCCAGTACTTC.

The chain recombines TRBV7-2 with TRBJ1-2; the match to TRBD1 covers 8 bases. Per germline, CDR1 SGHTA and CDR2 FQGNSA. The CDR3 is made up of 13 amino acids. V shed 5 bases, J shed 6 bases, and the junction held 5 bases outside the gene matches. CDR3 bases: TGTGCCAGCAGCCCGGACAGGGTCGATGGCTACACCTTC. This codes for CASSPDRVDGYTF.

The chain recombines TRBV2 with TRBJ2-1; TRBD2 matches at 8 bases. The CDR3 runs 15 residues. Per germline, CDR1 SNHLY and CDR2 FYNNEI. V was pared by 6 bases and J by 0 bases, with 4 bases of the junction left unmatched. CDR3 protein: CASRASGPSYNEQFF. The DNA for the CDR3 is TGTGCCAGCAGAGCTAGCGGGCCCTCCTACAATGAGCAGTTCTTC.

The rearrangement links TRBV28 to TRBJ1-5, with D hard to call. This CDR3 contains 15 residues. Trimming took off 3 bases at V and 2 bases at J, with 11 bases between the two ends. Germline lookup yields CDR1 MDHEN and CDR2 SYDVKM. CDR3 DNA sequence: TGTGCCAGCAGTTTCCCGGTAAGGGGCAATCAGCCCCAGCATTTT. Protein sequence: CASSFPVRGNQPQHF.

The CDR3, as DNA: TGCGCCAGCAGTGGAGCCCTCTCCTACGAGCAGTACTTC. Its protein is CASSGALSYEQYF. The chain is built from TRBV10-1 and TRBJ2-7; D is unresolved. The CDR3 runs to 13 residues. V dropped 4 bases and J dropped 0 bases, with 7 bases sitting between them. Germline V gives CDR1 WNHNN, CDR2 SYGVQD (reference sequence).

The CDR3: CASSISGTSGLEQYF. As DNA, the CDR3 is TGTGCCAGCAGTATCTCCGGGACTAGTGGCCTCGAGCAGTACTTC. The rearrangement uses TRBV27 and TRBJ2-7; TRBD2 aligns across 8 bases. With V trimmed by 5 bases and J by 6 bases, 12 bases remained unmatched. This CDR3 has 15 residues. CDR1 and CDR2 (germline): MNHEY, SMNVEV (reference sequence).

The chain recombines TRBV19 with TRBJ1-2, with D perhaps matching TRBD1 (5 bases). The CDR3 runs 13 residues. Germline values: CDR1 LNHDA, CDR2 SQIVND (reference sequence). CDR3 nucleotides: TGTGCTTCGAGACAGCTATCTAACTATGGCTACACCTTC. Its protein is CASRQLSNYGYTF.

The rearrangement uses TRBV6-5 and TRBJ1-2; D possibly corresponds to TRBD1 (6 bases). The CDR3 runs 11 residues. In germline, CDR1 is MNHEY, CDR2 SVGAGI. Trimming stripped 5 bases from V and 6 bases from J, with 7 bases between. The CDR3 here is CASSTGNGYTF. For the CDR3, the DNA is TGTGCCAGCAGTACAGGGAATGGCTACACCTTC.

The chain uses TRBV2 and TRBJ2-2; D not resolved. Germline V gene lookup returns CDR1 SNHLY and CDR2 FYNNEI. The CDR3 is 14 residues long. Trimming took off 4 bases at V and 8 bases at J, with 14 bases between the two ends. CDR3 nucleotides: TGTGCCAGCAGTGGCTCACCTGGTGAGGGGGAGCTGTTTTTT. The encoded protein is CASSGSPGEGELFF.